The next 17 T cell receptor beta chains were all read from a single sample in a study of beta chain features in type 1 diabetes. Expressed TCRB transcripts got sequenced, as all isolated RNA was reverse transcribed. Sequenced by immunoSEQ multiplex PCR; TCRdb stores in-frame clones only, minus some. The table has about 270,000 clones, 14% seen once. These receptors' targets are unknown. Broader study findings: People with Type 1 diabetes carried modestly yet significantly shorter TCRB CDR3s in all four CD4+ subsets.

Source material: naive CD4+ T cells from blood. Receptor source: a man aged 30 to 39 with type 1 diabetes.

A few counts support this clone. The rearrangement links TRBV7-2 to TRBJ1-2; weak D call: TRBD1 (6 bases). CDR3 length: 14 residues. V lost 5 bases to trimming and J lost 5 bases, with 15 bases between them. The germline V gene has CDR1 SGHTA and CDR2 FQGNSA. The CDR3: CASSPPDSNYGYTF. The CDR3 DNA reads as TGTGCCAGCAGCCCCCCGGACAGCAATTATGGCTACACCTTC.

This clone was detected a few times. The chain recombines TRBV18 with TRBJ2-7, with D hard to call. The V and J ends lost 2 bases and 1 base respectively, with 9 bases between them. Germline values: CDR1 KGHSH, CDR2 LQKENI. CDR3 length: 14 residues. CDR3 sequence: CASSPMENSYEQYF. In nucleotides, the CDR3 is TGTGCCAGCTCACCAATGGAGAATTCCTACGAGCAGTACTTC.

The rearrangement joins TRBV18 to TRBJ1-2, with a weak D call TRBD1 (5 bases). The V gene's germline CDR1 is KGHSH and CDR2 LQKENI. V was trimmed by 2 bases and J by 2 bases, leaving 9 bases between them. CDR3 length: 14 amino acids. The CDR3 coding sequence is TGTGCCAGCTCACCAAATGACAGCAACTATGGCTACACCTTC. Translated: CASSPNDSNYGYTF.

This clone was recorded a few times. The chain uses TRBV9 and TRBJ2-7; 14 bases are a match to TRBD2. The CDR3 runs to 16 residues. The J segment lost 6 bases and the V segment lost 4 bases, leaving 9 bases of the junction unmatched. From germline, CDR1 is SGDLS and CDR2 YYNGEE. The CDR3 sequence: CASSSGTSGRTGEQYF. As DNA, the CDR3 is TGTGCCAGCAGCTCCGGGACTAGCGGGAGAACAGGCGAGCAGTACTTC.

This rearrangement joins TRBV5-4 to TRBJ2-2; tentatively, D is TRBD1 (5 bases). Trimming left V 3 bases short and J 2 bases short, with 11 bases between. This CDR3 spans 15 amino acids. Germline V gives CDR1 SGHNT, CDR2 YYREEE (reference sequence). In DNA form, the CDR3 reads TGTGCCAGCAGCTCGAGGACAATCAACACCGGGGAGCTGTTTTTT. Residues: CASSSRTINTGELFF.

This clone appeared a few times. V gene TRBV6-5 combines with J gene TRBJ1-5, with a weak D call TRBD1 (6 bases). The V and J ends lost 6 bases and 4 bases respectively, with 10 bases between them. CDR3 length: 13 amino acids. Germline-derived CDR1 and CDR2 are MNHEY and SVGAGI. CDR3 protein: CASRYDRNQPQHF. The CDR3, as DNA: TGTGCCAGCAGATATGACAGGAATCAGCCCCAGCATTTT.

This clone was picked up a small number of times. CDR3 DNA: TGTGCCACCGCTAGCGGGAGGTACAATGAGCAGTTCTTC. This translates into CATASGRYNEQFF. The rearrangement uses TRBV7-7 and TRBJ2-1; 11 bases line up with TRBD2. V was pared by 10 bases and J by 4 bases, with 3 bases of the junction left unmatched. The CDR3 loop spans 13 amino acids. CDR1 and CDR2 (germline): SSHAT, FNYEAQ (reference sequence). The whole variable domain, filled in from reference TRBV7-7 and TRBJ2-1, reads GAGVSQSPRYKVTKRGQDVTLRCDPISSHATLYWYQQALGQGPEFLTYFNYEAQPDKSGLPSDRFSAERPEGSISTLTIQRTEQRDSAMYRCATASGRYNEQFFGPGTRLTVL.

A few counts support this clone. The CDR3: CASSWTQLTGELFF. The CDR3 nucleotides read TGTGCCAGCAGTTGGACACAATTAACAGGGGAGCTGTTTTTT. The chain employs TRBV28 and TRBJ2-2, with a weak D call TRBD1 (5 bases). The CDR3 has 14 amino acids. Trimming took off 4 bases at V and 8 bases at J, with 14 bases between the two ends. Germline V lookup: CDR1 MDHEN, CDR2 SYDVKM.

This clone was counted between two and nine times. The chain combines TRBV6-6 with TRBJ1-4; D unclear. The CDR3 contains 14 residues. CDR1 is MNHNY and CDR2 is SVGAGI in the germline V gene (reference sequence). The V end lost 5 bases, the J end lost 12 bases, and 19 bases lay between the germline ends. CDR3 protein: CASSARTGIGELFF. CDR3 coding DNA: TGTGCCAGCAGTGCCAGGACCGGGATCGGGGAACTGTTTTTT.

The rearrangement joins TRBV5-4 to TRBJ2-1; 8 nucleotides align to TRBD1. The J segment lost 1 base and the V segment lost 4 bases, leaving 7 bases of the junction unmatched. The CDR3 spans 16 residues. The germline V gene encodes CDR1 SGHNT and CDR2 YYREEE (reference sequence). In DNA, the CDR3 is TGTGCCAGCAGCGGACCAGGGGGCCGGTCCTACAATGAGCAGTTCTTC. Translating gives CASSGPGGRSYNEQFF.

This clone was observed a few times. This rearrangement joins TRBV10-3 to TRBJ2-7; the D is unclear. The V and J ends lost 3 bases and 4 bases respectively, with 7 bases between them. From germline, CDR1 is ENHRY and CDR2 SYGVKD. The length of the CDR3 is 12 residues. The CDR3 loop reads CAISEQLYEQYF. The CDR3 DNA sequence: TGTGCCATCAGTGAACAGCTATACGAGCAGTACTTC.

The rearrangement joins TRBV5-4 to TRBJ2-3, with 8 nucleotides matching TRBD2. There are 15 residues in the CDR3. Trimming cost V 4 bases and J 2 bases; bases outside gene matches: 6. Germline CDR1 reads SGHNT; CDR2 reads YYREEE (reference sequence). The CDR3 protein is CASSITSGPTDTQYF. CDR3 DNA: TGTGCCAGCAGCATCACTAGCGGACCCACAGATACGCAGTATTTT.

The sample holds a few counts of this clone. The chain has TRBV5-1 and TRBJ2-1; 7 bases are a match to TRBD1. The CDR3 extends over 15 amino acids. V trimming: 3 bases; J trimming: 4 bases; junction bases outside the gene matches: 7. In germline, CDR1 is SGHRS, CDR2 YFSETQ. The CDR3 bases are TGCGCCAGCAGCTCCTCCGGGACAGATTACAATGAGCAGTTCTTC. Its protein product is CASSSSGTDYNEQFF.

This clone was recorded a few times. This chain connects TRBV7-6 to TRBJ2-7; the D gene is possibly TRBD1 (6 bases). The CDR3 runs to 11 residues. The germline V gene encodes CDR1 SGHVS and CDR2 FNYEAQ. The V and J ends lost 7 bases and 6 bases respectively, with 10 bases between them. CDR3 amino acids: CASTPGVEQYF. The CDR3 DNA follows: TGTGCCAGCACCCCAGGGGTCGAGCAGTACTTC.

The J gene is TRBJ1-1, the V gene TRBV18; 7 bases align to TRBD1. Trimming removed 4 bases from V and 7 bases from J; junction bases left unmatched: 9. Germline-derived CDR1 and CDR2 are KGHSH and LQKENI. The CDR3 loop spans 14 amino acids. The DNA for the CDR3 is TGTGCCAGCTCACTTTCGGACCAGGGGGTTGAAGCTTTCTTT. It codes for CASSLSDQGVEAFF.

The V and J genes are TRBV19 and TRBJ2-1; the match to TRBD1 covers 9 bases. This CDR3 is built from 17 residues. CDR1 is LNHDA, CDR2 SQIVND, per germline (reference sequence). With 4 bases clipped from V and 2 bases from J, the junction kept 9 bases outside the gene matches. The CDR3 DNA reads as TGTGCCAGTAGTACAGAAGGGACAGGGTTAACCTACAATGAGCAGTTCTTC. Protein sequence: CASSTEGTGLTYNEQFF.

This clone was seen only a few times. This rearrangement joins TRBV4-2 to TRBJ1-1; 8 bases are a match to TRBD1. Trimming cost V 4 bases and J 1 base; bases outside gene matches: 2. This CDR3 has 14 residues. In germline, CDR1 is LGHNA, CDR2 YNFKEQ. CDR3 nucleotide sequence: TGTGCCAGCAGCCCCCAGGGGGCGAACACTGAAGCTTTCTTT. Its protein is CASSPQGANTEAFF.